A selection of T cell receptor beta chains follows, all from one sample in a study of Graves' ophthalmopathy and Graves' hyperthyroidism. TCRdb re-analysed the multiplex PCR reads in MiXCR, keeping a single row per CDR3 protein. Counted here are approximately 37,000 distinct CDR3 sequences, about 51% occurring once; the ten biggest clones make up about 17%. The sequencing sample was made of peripheral blood. These receptor sequences come from an adult man with Graves' ophthalmopathy. CDR3s include the opening cysteine and the closing phenylalanine or tryptophan.

CDR3aa | j_gene | len | v_gene
CASSLMTGGGELSGANVLTF | TRBJ2-6 | 20 | TRBV7-9
CASSYRTRRDNNEQFF | TRBJ2-1 | 16 | TRBV28
CASSSLAGDEKLFF | TRBJ1-4 | 14 | TRBV5-4
CASSGRDDEKLFF | TRBJ1-4 | 13 | TRBV6-5
CASSVRGRGYTF | TRBJ1-2 | 12 | TRBV5-1
CASSSEYRTAGGYTF | TRBJ1-2 | 15 | TRBV6-5
CALTMWYNEQFF | TRBJ2-1 | 12 | TRBV30
CARPRGLVSGNTIYF | TRBJ1-3 | 15 | TRBV7-8
CASSARRQGEAFF | TRBJ1-1 | 13 | TRBV25-1
CASSVGFKEAFF | TRBJ1-1 | 12 | TRBV10-2